This T cell receptor beta chain is from a study of beta chain features in type 1 diabetes. Sequenced material consisted of expressed TCRB transcripts (all of the isolated RNA was reverse transcribed). Using immunoSEQ multiplex PCR, the repertoire was profiled, and TCRdb retains in-frame clones only, with some absent. The sample has 100,000 to 150,000 clones, 15% to 20% seen once. Concerning this clone: Its target is not known.

The study, taken as a whole, reports: Within each of all four CD4+ subsets, Type 1 diabetes patients had TCRB CDR3s that were moderately but significantly shorter.

The TCR sequence derives from a young man with type 1 diabetes. The sequencing sample was made of central memory CD4+ T cells from blood.

The CDR3 bases are TGCGCCAGCAGCCGAGACCAGGGGGCAACTAATGAAAAACTGTTTTTT. Protein sequence: CASSRDQGATNEKLFF. This chain links TRBV4-3 with TRBJ1-4; TRBD1 agrees at 7 bases. Trimming cost V 4 bases and J 0 bases; bases outside gene matches: 5. This CDR3 contains 16 residues. Germline V gene lookup returns CDR1 LGHNA and CDR2 YSLEER.